This T cell receptor beta chain was sequenced during a study of blood T cell repertoires in COVID-19. Per the study methods: Reference gene primer amplification gave estimated nucleated cell counts. Data came from immunoSEQ multiplex PCR; TCRdb stores just in-frame clones and leaves some out. V, J and clone size derive from that table, while D and trimming were established from the DNA sequence. This repertoire shows hundreds of thousands of clones, 89% found once; its top ten account for 5.2%. CDR3 size: 19 residues. Germline CDR1 and CDR2: SGDLS and YYNGEE. V was pared by 4 bases and J by 5 bases, with 17 bases of the junction left unmatched. Participant-reported clinical history was the basis for cohort assignment. Cohort 3 donors were reported recovered after two negative PCRs, clearance, or symptom resolution.

The receptor was derived from a man aged 55 to 69 who had recovered from COVID-19. Material: PBMCs or T cells enriched from blood (not recorded which). This chain links TRBV9 with TRBJ2-2; TRBD1 agrees at 10 bases. As DNA, the CDR3 is TGTGCCAGCAGCCCCCGGGACAGGGGATCCGGGCAACGGACCGGGGAGCTGTTTTTT. Protein sequence: CASSPRDRGSGQRTGELFF.